The T cell receptor beta chain described here comes from a study of blood T cell repertoires in COVID-19. Study-wide context: Researchers got acute and convalescent COVID-19 samples from the United States, Italy and Spain. PBMCs, B-cell-depleted T cells, or T cells provided the cDNA or gDNA that made up the material.

Per the study methods: Estimation of nucleated cell counts was performed using reference gene primer amplification. Some clones are missing from TCRdb's copy, which holds only in-frame ones; the method was immunoSEQ multiplex PCR. For V, J and clone size, that table is used; D and trimming come from the DNA. The sample includes about 140,000 clones, around 91% of them seen just once. The CDR3 covers 15 residues. The V gene's germline CDR1 is SGHAT and CDR2 FQDESV (reference sequence). J was trimmed by 5 bases and V by 3 bases; bases with no gene match: 1. This clone was recorded once. The V gene is TRBV11-1, the J gene TRBJ2-3, with 14 bases matching TRBD2. The sequence derives from a woman aged 60-75 years with active COVID-19. The sample comprised peripheral blood. The CDR3 spells CASSFGLAGGDTQYF. The CDR3 nucleotides are TGTGCCAGCAGCTTCGGACTAGCGGGAGGAGATACGCAGTATTTT.